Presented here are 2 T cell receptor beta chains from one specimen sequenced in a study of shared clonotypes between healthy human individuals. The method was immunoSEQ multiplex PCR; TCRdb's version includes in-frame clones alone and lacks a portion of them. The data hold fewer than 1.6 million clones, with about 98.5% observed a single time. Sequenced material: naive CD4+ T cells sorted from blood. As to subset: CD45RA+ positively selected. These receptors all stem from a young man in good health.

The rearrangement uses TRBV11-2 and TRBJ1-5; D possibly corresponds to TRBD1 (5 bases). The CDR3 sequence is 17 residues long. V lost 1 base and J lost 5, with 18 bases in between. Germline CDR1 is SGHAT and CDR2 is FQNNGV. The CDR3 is CASSLGSPSRAHQPQHF. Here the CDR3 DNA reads TGTGCCAGCAGCTTAGGATCCCCCTCCAGGGCACATCAGCCCCAGCATTTT.

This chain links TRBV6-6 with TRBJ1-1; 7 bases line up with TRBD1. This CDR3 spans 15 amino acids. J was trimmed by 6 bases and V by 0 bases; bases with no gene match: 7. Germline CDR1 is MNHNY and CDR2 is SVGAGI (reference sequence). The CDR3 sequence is CASSYSGGSTPEAFF. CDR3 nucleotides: TGTGCCAGCAGTTACTCAGGGGGCAGTACCCCTGAAGCTTTCTTT.